A selection of T cell receptor beta chains follows, all from one sample in a study of blood T cells in healthy people across ages. One entry per CDR3 protein, called by TCRdb with MiXCR from the 5' RACE reads. The data contain under 800,000 distinct CDR3 sequences, approximately 43% of them singletons. Sequencing was done on a sample of blood. The source is a woman aged 55-69 years in good health. Each CDR3 is given with its conserved first and last residue. D genes are given only for firm matches. Expanded clones are given a class, and other clones once, few, many or no size at all.

>TRBJ2-1|.|TRBV12-3/TRBV12-4|many
TGTGCCAGCAGGGCGGGGTACAATGAGCAGTTCTTC
CASRAGYNEQFF
>TRBJ1-1|.|TRBV20-1|.
TGCAGTGCTAGAGATCAGCAGAACACTGAAGCTTTCTTT
CSARDQQNTEAFF
>TRBJ2-4|TRBD2|TRBV5-1|few
TGCGCCAGCAGCCCGGGAGGGTTACAGGGTTTGGGTGAGCAGTACTTC
CASSPGGLQGLGEQYF
>TRBJ2-3|TRBD1|TRBV9|.
TGTGCCAGCAGCGTAGTGGGGACAGCCCAGAGCACAGATACGCAGTATTTT
CASSVVGTAQSTDTQYF
>TRBJ1-4|TRBD1|TRBV10-3|once
TGTGCCATCAGTGAAGGGACAGGGGCAACTAATGAAAAACTGTTTTTT
CAISEGTGATNEKLFF
>TRBJ1-2|TRBD1|TRBV6-2/TRBV6-3|.
TGTGCCAGCAGTTACTCGAGGGACAGTCTCAACTATGGCTACACCTTC
CASSYSRDSLNYGYTF
>TRBJ2-3|TRBD2|TRBV6-1|.
TGTGCCAGCGGTCGACTAGCGGGGGGCCAGGCGGCAGATACGCAGTATTTT
CASGRLAGGQAADTQYF
>TRBJ2-7|.|TRBV6-2/TRBV6-3|.
TGTGCCAGCAATGATAGTGGAGGGGCCTACGAGCAGTACTTC
CASNDSGGAYEQYF
>TRBJ2-1|TRBD2|TRBV20-1|few
TGCAGTGCTAATCCCGGGACTAGCGGTTACTACAATGAGCAGTTCTTC
CSANPGTSGYYNEQFF
>TRBJ2-7|TRBD1|TRBV28|.
TGTGCCAGCATCACGCGCCCGGGACAGGCGTCCTACGAGCAGTACTTC
CASITRPGQASYEQYF
>TRBJ2-1|.|TRBV20-1|many
TGCAGTGCCCCGCCCCTAGCGAGACCCCAGGGGGAGCAGTTCTTC
CSAPPLARPQGEQFF
>TRBJ2-1|TRBD2|TRBV7-8|many
TGTGCCAGCAGCTTAGACCGGGGGGAATTGAATGAGCAGTTCTTC
CASSLDRGELNEQFF
>TRBJ2-2|.|TRBV15|.
TGTGCCACCAGCAGAGGAGGGACCGGGGAGCTGTTTTTT
CATSRGGTGELFF
>TRBJ2-1|TRBD2|TRBV11-2|.
TGTGCCAGCAGCCCTACAGGACTAGCGGGAGGGAGGAAGTTCTTC
CASSPTGLAGGRKFF
>TRBJ1-6|TRBD1|TRBV20-1|few
TGCAGTGCTAGGACCGGGACAGAGAATTCACCCCTCCACTTT
CSARTGTENSPLHF
>TRBJ2-7|.|TRBV2|.
TGTGCCAGCAGGCCCCAGACAGAGCAGTACTTC
CASRPQTEQYF
>TRBJ2-1|.|TRBV7-3|few
TGTGCCAGCAGCTTAGAGCGGAGAACCTACAATGAGCAGTTCTTC
CASSLERRTYNEQFF
>TRBJ1-4|TRBD1|TRBV7-2|.
TGTGCCAGCAGCTTAGCGATAGACAGGGGCAATGAAAAACTGTTTTTT
CASSLAIDRGNEKLFF
>TRBJ2-3|.|TRBV7-9|many
TGTGCCAGCAGCTTAGTAGGGGGAGGCGATACGCAGTATTTT
CASSLVGGGDTQYF
>TRBJ1-2|.|TRBV10-3|.
TGTGCCATCAGTGAGTCAGTCAGTGGCTATGGCTACACCTTC
CAISESVSGYGYTF
>TRBJ2-3|.|TRBV5-1|few
TGCGCCAGCAGCCCGGAGGCGGGGCCCGGGTATTTT
CASSPEAGPGYF
>TRBJ2-7|TRBD1|TRBV5-1|.
TGCGCCAGCAGCTTGTTAGACAGGGGGCCCTACGAGCAGTACTTC
CASSLLDRGPYEQYF
>TRBJ2-4|TRBD2|TRBV27|.
TGTGCCAGCAGAGGACTAGCGCGTGAGCAGTACTTC
CASRGLAREQYF
>TRBJ1-2|.|TRBV4-3|.
TGCGCCAGCAGCCAAGAGTTACGGGGCAGGGGCTACACCTTC
CASSQELRGRGYTF